This T cell receptor (beta chain) comes out of a study of monozygotic twins with cystic fibrosis. For the study at large: Approximately 3.2 micrograms of fragmented DNA underwent 15 PCR cycles for library preparation. General study points: Monozygotic CF twin pairs shared significantly more nucleotide-identical clonotypes than unrelated CF individuals did. Shared CDR3 numbers were not associated with age, concordance or severity. Low clonality (median around 0.009) suggested a mostly naive repertoire.

The CDR3 runs to 18 residues. Germline-derived CDR1 and CDR2 are SQVTM and ANQGSEA. With 3 bases removed from V and 0 bases from J, the gap between germline ends came to 22 bases. On this clone: No antigen is known for it.

Clones were read by immunoSEQ multiplex PCR, and TCRdb kept only the in-frame ones, dropping some. The profile shows tens of thousands of clones, 95% to 98% of them singletons. This chain connects TRBV29-1 to TRBJ2-3, with a tentative D call TRBD1 (5 bases). Sequenced: blood. The receptor's source is a girl aged 10 to 17 with cystic fibrosis. CDR3 protein: CSVDGTAGPEPSTDTQYF. The CDR3 DNA sequence: TGCAGCGTTGATGGAACCGCAGGGCCCGAGCCGAGCACAGATACGCAGTATTTT.